This is a list of T cell receptor beta chains from one sample in a study of shared clonotypes between healthy human individuals. Clones were sequenced by immunoSEQ multiplex PCR, and TCRdb holds only the in-frame ones, with some missing. This sample has hundreds of thousands of clones, with about three quarters found just once. Sequencing used PBMCs. The receptors come from a woman aged 40 to 55 in good health. Some clones in this sample may be carry-over from other donors' samples. Each CDR3 is given with its conserved first and last residue. The D gene is left open where the match is weak. Not all rows give a size; the values are once, few, many and, for expanded clones, a class.

clone_size: NA; d_call: NA; cdr3_length: 13; v_call: TRBV7-9; j_call: TRBJ2-1; cdr3_aa: CASGTTGYNEQFF; cdr3_nt: TGTGCCAGCGGGACCACTGGATACAATGAGCAGTTCTTC
clone_size: NA; d_call: NA; cdr3_length: 13; v_call: TRBV6-1; j_call: TRBJ2-5; cdr3_aa: CASRRRGEETQYF; cdr3_nt: TGTGCCAGTCGTCGGCGAGGAGAAGAGACCCAGTACTTC
clone_size: few; d_call: NA; cdr3_length: 16; v_call: TRBV5-3; j_call: TRBJ2-6; cdr3_aa: CARSLAQPSGANVLTF; cdr3_nt: TGTGCCAGAAGCTTGGCGCAGCCCTCTGGGGCCAACGTCCTGACTTTC
clone_size: NA; d_call: NA; cdr3_length: 14; v_call: TRBV19; j_call: TRBJ2-7; cdr3_aa: CASSIELEGYEQYF; cdr3_nt: TGTGCCAGTAGTATAGAACTGGAAGGCTACGAGCAGTACTTC
clone_size: NA; d_call: NA; cdr3_length: 15; v_call: TRBV21-1; j_call: TRBJ2-7; cdr3_aa: CASSSQGGVPYEQYF; cdr3_nt: TGTGCCAGCAGCTCGCAGGGCGGTGTGCCCTACGAGCAGTACTTC
clone_size: NA; d_call: NA; cdr3_length: 13; v_call: TRBV28; j_call: TRBJ2-5; cdr3_aa: CASSRGPGETQYF; cdr3_nt: TGTGCCAGCAGCCGGGGTCCGGGAGAGACCCAGTACTTC
clone_size: NA; d_call: TRBD1; cdr3_length: 14; v_call: TRBV19; j_call: TRBJ1-1; cdr3_aa: CASTREQGETKAFF; cdr3_nt: TGTGCCAGTACCCGAGAACAGGGGGAGACGAAAGCTTTCTTT
clone_size: few; d_call: TRBD1; cdr3_length: 13; v_call: TRBV5-8; j_call: TRBJ2-7; cdr3_aa: CASSFRRGIEQYF; cdr3_nt: TGTGCCAGCAGCTTCCGCAGGGGGATCGAGCAGTACTTC
clone_size: once; d_call: TRBD1; cdr3_length: 17; v_call: TRBV4-1; j_call: TRBJ2-7; cdr3_aa: CASSHHVPGQGSYEQYF; cdr3_nt: TGCGCCAGCAGCCATCACGTCCCGGGACAGGGATCCTACGAGCAGTACTTC
clone_size: once; d_call: TRBD1; cdr3_length: 14; v_call: TRBV5-1; j_call: TRBJ1-1; cdr3_aa: CASSLGTGVTEAFF; cdr3_nt: TGCGCCAGCAGCTTGGGGACAGGGGTCACTGAAGCTTTCTTT
clone_size: NA; d_call: NA; cdr3_length: 14; v_call: TRBV19; j_call: TRBJ1-1; cdr3_aa: CASCTQGFPTEAFF; cdr3_nt: TGTGCCAGTTGTACGCAGGGTTTTCCCACTGAAGCTTTCTTT
clone_size: NA; d_call: TRBD1; cdr3_length: 14; v_call: TRBV7-8; j_call: TRBJ2-7; cdr3_aa: CASSPIMTGNEQYF; cdr3_nt: TGTGCCAGCAGCCCTATCATGACAGGGAACGAGCAGTACTTC
clone_size: NA; d_call: NA; cdr3_length: 15; v_call: TRBV5-1; j_call: TRBJ1-1; cdr3_aa: CASSPLGNWDTEAFF; cdr3_nt: TGCGCCAGCAGCCCCCTCGGGAATTGGGACACTGAAGCTTTCTTT
clone_size: NA; d_call: NA; cdr3_length: 14; v_call: TRBV30; j_call: TRBJ2-7; cdr3_aa: CAWRDIRRTYEQYF; cdr3_nt: TGTGCCTGGAGGGACATTCGACGCACCTACGAGCAGTACTTC
clone_size: once; d_call: NA; cdr3_length: 13; v_call: TRBV19; j_call: TRBJ2-1; cdr3_aa: CASSVLRGGEQFF; cdr3_nt: TGTGCCAGTAGTGTCCTTAGAGGGGGTGAGCAGTTCTTC
clone_size: NA; d_call: TRBD1; cdr3_length: 15; v_call: TRBV7-2; j_call: TRBJ2-7; cdr3_aa: CASSADGTGVWEQYF; cdr3_nt: TGTGCCAGCAGCGCCGACGGGACAGGGGTGTGGGAGCAGTACTTC
clone_size: once; d_call: TRBD1; cdr3_length: 16; v_call: TRBV7-9; j_call: TRBJ2-5; cdr3_aa: CASSGPGQLKQETQYF; cdr3_nt: TGTGCCAGCAGCGGACCGGGACAGCTAAAACAAGAGACCCAGTACTTC
clone_size: NA; d_call: NA; cdr3_length: 16; v_call: TRBV2; j_call: TRBJ2-7; cdr3_aa: CASSEGVGTASYEQYF; cdr3_nt: TGTGCCAGCAGTGAAGGGGTCGGGACGGCCTCCTACGAGCAGTACTTC
clone_size: NA; d_call: NA; cdr3_length: 15; v_call: TRBV6-6; j_call: TRBJ1-2; cdr3_aa: CASSYSIATDYGYTF; cdr3_nt: TGTGCCAGCAGTTACTCGATCGCGACAGACTATGGCTACACCTTC
clone_size: NA; d_call: TRBD2; cdr3_length: 13; v_call: TRBV28; j_call: TRBJ2-1; cdr3_aa: CASRPAAGYEQFF; cdr3_nt: TGTGCCAGCAGACCGGCAGCGGGATATGAGCAGTTCTTC
clone_size: NA; d_call: TRBD2; cdr3_length: 15; v_call: TRBV5-5; j_call: TRBJ2-1; cdr3_aa: CASSLGLAVYNEQFF; cdr3_nt: TGTGCCAGCAGCTTGGGACTAGCGGTATACAATGAGCAGTTCTTC
clone_size: NA; d_call: TRBD1; cdr3_length: 15; v_call: TRBV6-5; j_call: TRBJ2-7; cdr3_aa: CASSPTGTGLYEQYF; cdr3_nt: TGTGCCAGCAGTCCAACCGGGACAGGGCTCTACGAGCAGTACTTC
clone_size: NA; d_call: TRBD1; cdr3_length: 14; v_call: TRBV7-3; j_call: TRBJ2-3; cdr3_aa: CASKGTGGTDTQYF; cdr3_nt: TGTGCCAGCAAAGGGACAGGGGGCACAGATACGCAGTATTTT
clone_size: NA; d_call: NA; cdr3_length: 13; v_call: TRBV30; j_call: TRBJ2-1; cdr3_aa: CAWAVYNYNEQFF; cdr3_nt: TGTGCCTGGGCGGTCTACAACTACAATGAGCAGTTCTTC
clone_size: NA; d_call: NA; cdr3_length: 15; v_call: TRBV5-1; j_call: TRBJ2-1; cdr3_aa: CASSPDRVLYNEQFF; cdr3_nt: TGCGCCAGCAGCCCCGATCGGGTGCTTTACAATGAGCAGTTCTTC
clone_size: NA; d_call: NA; cdr3_length: 13; v_call: TRBV11-3; j_call: TRBJ2-6; cdr3_aa: CASSLVRFGSWTF; cdr3_nt: TGTGCCAGCAGCTTAGTGAGGTTTGGCTCTTGGACTTTC
clone_size: once; d_call: NA; cdr3_length: 12; v_call: TRBV9; j_call: TRBJ1-1; cdr3_aa: CASSVEHPPAFF; cdr3_nt: TGTGCCAGCAGCGTAGAACACCCCCCGGCTTTCTTT
clone_size: NA; d_call: NA; cdr3_length: 14; v_call: TRBV5-1; j_call: TRBJ1-1; cdr3_aa: CASSLRGTYTEAFF; cdr3_nt: TGCGCCAGCAGCCTTCGGGGAACATACACTGAAGCTTTCTTT
clone_size: NA; d_call: NA; cdr3_length: 14; v_call: TRBV7-3; j_call: TRBJ2-1; cdr3_aa: CASSLTVGPNEQFF; cdr3_nt: TGTGCCAGCAGCTTAACGGTAGGACCCAATGAGCAGTTCTTC
clone_size: few; d_call: NA; cdr3_length: 13; v_call: TRBV19; j_call: TRBJ1-1; cdr3_aa: CASTPGGGPEAFF; cdr3_nt: TGTGCCAGTACCCCCGGGGGGGGCCCTGAAGCTTTCTTT
clone_size: NA; d_call: TRBD1; cdr3_length: 14; v_call: TRBV29-1; j_call: TRBJ1-1; cdr3_aa: CSVETGVMNTEAFF; cdr3_nt: TGCAGCGTTGAAACAGGGGTAATGAACACTGAAGCTTTCTTT
clone_size: once; d_call: TRBD2; cdr3_length: 15; v_call: TRBV7-9; j_call: TRBJ2-5; cdr3_aa: CASSPTSGIKETQYF; cdr3_nt: TGTGCCAGCAGCCCGACTAGCGGAATAAAAGAGACCCAGTACTTC
clone_size: few; d_call: NA; cdr3_length: 11; v_call: TRBV6-6; j_call: TRBJ2-7; cdr3_aa: CASSRGYEQYF; cdr3_nt: TGTGCCAGCAGTCGGGGTTACGAGCAGTACTTC
clone_size: medium-sized; d_call: TRBD2; cdr3_length: 15; v_call: TRBV11-2; j_call: TRBJ2-3; cdr3_aa: CASSFWGGSPDTQYF; cdr3_nt: TGTGCCAGCAGCTTTTGGGGGGGTTCTCCAGATACGCAGTATTTT
clone_size: many; d_call: TRBD2; cdr3_length: 14; v_call: TRBV6-1; j_call: TRBJ2-7; cdr3_aa: CASKVGGGSYEQYF; cdr3_nt: TGTGCCAGCAAGGTCGGCGGCGGGAGCTACGAGCAGTACTTC
clone_size: NA; d_call: TRBD1; cdr3_length: 15; v_call: TRBV28; j_call: TRBJ2-1; cdr3_aa: CASSRQGVVADEQFF; cdr3_nt: TGTGCCAGCAGTCGTCAGGGGGTTGTCGCGGATGAGCAGTTCTTC
clone_size: NA; d_call: NA; cdr3_length: 15; v_call: TRBV14; j_call: TRBJ1-3; cdr3_aa: CASSFDRMGGNTIYF; cdr3_nt: TGTGCCAGCAGCTTCGACCGGATGGGGGGAAACACCATATATTTT
clone_size: NA; d_call: NA; cdr3_length: 14; v_call: TRBV28; j_call: TRBJ1-4; cdr3_aa: CASTLGPEREKLFF; cdr3_nt: TGTGCCAGCACCCTTGGACCGGAGAGGGAAAAACTGTTTTTT
clone_size: NA; d_call: TRBD2; cdr3_length: 16; v_call: TRBV5-4; j_call: TRBJ2-7; cdr3_aa: CASSLAKASGVYEQYF; cdr3_nt: TGTGCCAGCAGCTTGGCCAAAGCTAGCGGAGTCTACGAGCAGTACTTC
clone_size: NA; d_call: NA; cdr3_length: 17; v_call: TRBV27; j_call: TRBJ2-6; cdr3_aa: CASSPTPRTSGANVLTF; cdr3_nt: TGTGCCAGCAGTCCGACCCCTCGAACATCTGGGGCCAACGTCCTGACTTTC
clone_size: NA; d_call: TRBD1; cdr3_length: 13; v_call: TRBV28; j_call: TRBJ1-1; cdr3_aa: CASSEPGQAEAFF; cdr3_nt: TGTGCCAGCAGTGAGCCCGGACAGGCTGAAGCTTTCTTT
clone_size: NA; d_call: NA; cdr3_length: 13; v_call: TRBV18; j_call: TRBJ2-1; cdr3_aa: CASSPGGGDEQFF; cdr3_nt: TGTGCCAGCTCACCCGGAGGGGGCGATGAGCAGTTCTTC
clone_size: NA; d_call: NA; cdr3_length: 12; v_call: TRBV11-1; j_call: TRBJ2-5; cdr3_aa: CASSPGPGTQYF; cdr3_nt: TGTGCCAGCAGCCCGGGCCCCGGGACCCAGTACTTC
clone_size: NA; d_call: TRBD1; cdr3_length: 15; v_call: TRBV30; j_call: TRBJ1-4; cdr3_aa: CAWSVLDRTFEKLFF; cdr3_nt: TGTGCCTGGAGTGTACTGGACAGGACCTTTGAAAAACTGTTTTTT
clone_size: few; d_call: NA; cdr3_length: 15; v_call: TRBV29-1; j_call: TRBJ1-1; cdr3_aa: CSVRGGWGMNTEAFF; cdr3_nt: TGCAGCGTCCGGGGAGGTTGGGGCATGAACACTGAAGCTTTCTTT
clone_size: NA; d_call: NA; cdr3_length: 13; v_call: TRBV5-1; j_call: TRBJ2-5; cdr3_aa: CTSSSVSEGGQYF; cdr3_nt: TGCACCAGCAGCTCGGTGTCCGAGGGGGGACAGTACTTC